This T cell receptor (beta chain) was found in a study of neurological immune-mediated disorders. Germline assignment: CDR1 DFQATT and CDR2 SNEGSKA (reference sequence). Germline trimming cut 3 bases from V and 4 bases from J; bases unmatched to any gene: 4. The CDR3 runs 14 residues. The team produced cDNA through 5'RACE using 10-nucleotide random UMIs. Each CDR3 protein is one row after TCRdb ran MiXCR on the 5' RACE reads. There are nearly 45,000 distinct CDR3 sequences in the sample; more than 9.5% occur only once, and about 1.3% lies in the top ten. Study results and limitations: The greatest TCR clonal expansion appeared in HTLV-1-associated myelopathy and the smallest, falling below healthy controls, in multiple sclerosis.

Ten or more counts support this clonotype. Its antigen remains unidentified. Sequenced: PBMCs. The TCR sequence derives from a female donor in good health. This chain links TRBV20-1 with TRBJ2-1; 9 bases agree with TRBD2. The CDR3 loop reads CSASRGGGYNEQFF. CDR3 nucleotide sequence: TGCAGTGCTAGCCGCGGGGGGGGTTACAATGAGCAGTTCTTC.